The rows below give T cell receptor beta chains drawn from one sample of a study of blood T cell repertoires in COVID-19. Profiling relied on immunoSEQ multiplex PCR, and the TCRdb table lists in-frame clones only, not all of them. The sample contains under 400,000 clones, approximately 89% of which appear only once. Sequenced sample: PBMCs or T cells enriched from blood (not recorded which). These TCRs come from a man aged 40-55 years in a cohort exposed to, infected with or recovered from COVID-19 (not recorded which). Both conserved end residues are part of each CDR3. A D gene is named only where the DNA matches it firmly. Not every row has a clone size; where given, it reads once, few, many or a size class.

j_call d_call v_call cdr3_length clone_size cdr3_nt cdr3_aa
TRBJ1-5 - TRBV19 16 - TGTGCCAGTAGTATGGGGTCGGGGTTGAGGAATCAGCCCCAGCATTTT CASSMGSGLRNQPQHF
TRBJ1-2 - TRBV16 13 - TGTGCCAGCAGCCCAACAGGGTTCCATGGCTACACCTTC CASSPTGFHGYTF
TRBJ2-3 - TRBV11-2 16 - TGTGCCAGCAGCCCACGTCGGAGGCCTAGCACAGATACGCAGTATTTT CASSPRRRPSTDTQYF
TRBJ2-7 - TRBV6-1 17 - TGTGCCAGCAGTGAATCAACGGGACTCAGGAGCTCCTACGAGCAGTACTTC CASSESTGLRSSYEQYF
TRBJ2-2 TRBD2 TRBV5-1 18 - TGCGCCAGCAGCTTGGCGGGACTAGCGGGCTTGGGCACCGGGGAGCTGTTTTTT CASSLAGLAGLGTGELFF
TRBJ1-2 TRBD1 TRBV6-5 14 - TGTGCCAGCAGTTATAACAGGGGGCGGGATGGCTACACCTTC CASSYNRGRDGYTF
TRBJ2-7 - TRBV7-9 15 - TGTGCCAGCAGCCCAGGTAACCTTTTAGCCTACGAGCAGTACTTC CASSPGNLLAYEQYF
TRBJ1-3 TRBD1 TRBV3-1/TRBV3-2 16 - TGTGCCAGCAGCCCCCCTCCGGGACAGGGTGGAAACACCATATATTTT CASSPPPGQGGNTIYF
TRBJ1-5 - TRBV23-1 14 few TGCGCCAGCAGTCAGGGCAGGAACGATCAGCCCCAGCATTTT CASSQGRNDQPQHF
TRBJ2-1 - TRBV5-8 15 once TGTGCCAGCACCATAAGGGGTGCCGACTACAATGAGCAGTTCTTC CASTIRGADYNEQFF
TRBJ2-7 - TRBV7-9 12 once TGTGCCAGCAGCTTAGCAGGGGTCGAGCAGTACTTC CASSLAGVEQYF
TRBJ2-1 - TRBV27 12 - TGTGCCAGCAGTCCCCCCCAGTCCCGGCAGTTCTTC CASSPPQSRQFF
TRBJ2-1 TRBD2 TRBV7-6 19 - TGTGCCAGCAGCTTATTACATTCTCCGCCTAGCGGGAGAGGGAATGAGCAGTTCTTC CASSLLHSPPSGRGNEQFF
TRBJ2-2 TRBD1 TRBV18 16 - TGTGCCAGCTCATCCAGGACAGGGGGAAACACCGGGGAGCTGTTTTTT CASSSRTGGNTGELFF
TRBJ1-4 TRBD1 TRBV5-1 15 - TGCGCCAGCAGCTTGGACGGGACAGCTAATGAAAAACTGTTTTTT CASSLDGTANEKLFF
TRBJ2-7 TRBD2 TRBV28 15 - TGTGCCAGCAGTTTGTTAGCGGGAGGTTCCTACGAGCAGTACTTC CASSLLAGGSYEQYF
TRBJ2-7 TRBD1 TRBV7-9 15 - TGTGCCAGCAGCTCATCCGGGACAGGGGGCTACGAGCAGTACTTC CASSSSGTGGYEQYF
TRBJ1-1 TRBD1 TRBV7-9 17 - TGTGCCAGCAGCGGAAAATACAGGGGATCCATGAACACTGAAGCTTTCTTT CASSGKYRGSMNTEAFF
TRBJ2-7 TRBD1 TRBV5-1 15 - TGCGCCAGCAGCTTTACGACAGGGTTCGCCTACGAGCAGTACTTC CASSFTTGFAYEQYF
TRBJ1-2 - TRBV21-1 14 many TGTGCCAGCAGCAAAGGCAACAGCTTCGTACGCTACACCTTC CASSKGNSFVRYTF
TRBJ1-4 TRBD1 TRBV18 16 - TGTGCCAGCTCGGCGGACAGGGGAAATTCTAATGAAAAACTGTTTTTT CASSADRGNSNEKLFF
TRBJ2-6 TRBD1 TRBV5-1 19 - TGCGCCAGCAGCTTGGCGCTGCGACAGGGGGCGCAAGGGGCCAACGTCCTGACTTTC CASSLALRQGAQGANVLTF
TRBJ2-5 TRBD2 TRBV5-1 15 - TGCGCCAGCAGCCCACTAGCGGGAGGGCCTGAGACCCAGTACTTC CASSPLAGGPETQYF
TRBJ2-7 - TRBV28 13 - TGTGCCAGCAGTTCTCAGGGGAGCTACGAGCAGTACTTC CASSSQGSYEQYF
TRBJ2-1 - TRBV6-1 16 - TGTGCCAGCAGTGAAGCGCGGCGGGTGACAATCAATGAGCAGTTCTTC CASSEARRVTINEQFF
TRBJ2-7 TRBD2 TRBV6-5 14 - TGTGCCAGCAGTCTAGCGGGAGTATCTTACGAGCAGTACTTC CASSLAGVSYEQYF
TRBJ1-2 TRBD1 TRBV18 15 once TGTGCCAGCTCACCCGGGACAGGGGATGACTATGGCTACACCTTC CASSPGTGDDYGYTF
TRBJ2-1 - TRBV19 13 few TGTGCCAGTAGTTATAGCGTGAACAATGAGCAGTTCTTC CASSYSVNNEQFF
TRBJ1-1 - TRBV5-1 13 - TGCGCCAGCAGCTCTGGACAGATCACTGAAGCTTTCTTT CASSSGQITEAFF
TRBJ1-6 TRBD1 TRBV6-4 17 - TGTGCCAGCAGTGGGGGACAGGGACCCCCTCCGGATTCACCCCTCCACTTT CASSGGQGPPPDSPLHF
TRBJ2-1 TRBD1 TRBV7-2 14 - TGTGCCAGCAGCCCCCGACAGGGACGGGTTGAGCAGTTCTTC CASSPRQGRVEQFF
TRBJ2-7 - TRBV5-1 13 - TGCGCCAGCAGCTTGGTACAGGGCTACGAGCAGTACTTC CASSLVQGYEQYF
TRBJ2-1 TRBD2 TRBV7-8 20 - TGTGCCAGCAGCTTGGGGGGGGAGGGACTAGCGGGAGGCTTCTACAATGAGCAGTTCTTC CASSLGGEGLAGGFYNEQFF
TRBJ1-5 - TRBV18 13 - TGTGCCAGCTCGCGGGGAAGAAATCAGCCCCAGCATTTT CASSRGRNQPQHF
TRBJ1-6 - TRBV27 12 - TGTGCCAGCAGTGTGGGGACATCACCCCTCCACTTT CASSVGTSPLHF
TRBJ2-3 TRBD2 TRBV19 13 - TGTGCCAGTAGGGCTAGCGGGAGGGCAACGCAGTATTTT CASRASGRATQYF
TRBJ2-7 TRBD1 TRBV7-2 16 - TGTGCCAGCAGCTTAGAAGGGACAGGGGTGCCCTACGAGCAGTACTTC CASSLEGTGVPYEQYF
TRBJ1-5 TRBD1 TRBV7-2 16 - TGTGCCAGCAGCTTAGCGGAGGGACAGGGTGGCCAGCCCCAGCATTTT CASSLAEGQGGQPQHF
TRBJ2-7 - TRBV12-5 13 - TGTGCTAGTGGAGCCAGGTCCTCCTACGAGCAGTACTTC CASGARSSYEQYF
TRBJ1-2 - TRBV12-3/TRBV12-4 13 - TGTGCCAGCAGTTTGGTGTCAGGGGCTGGCTACACCTTC CASSLVSGAGYTF
TRBJ2-7 TRBD1 TRBV10-3 16 - TGTGCCATCAGTGAGTTTACAGGGGCGCGGGCTGGCGAGCAGTACTTC CAISEFTGARAGEQYF
TRBJ2-3 TRBD2 TRBV15 15 - TGTGCCACCAGCAGAACTAGCGGACCCACAGATACGCAGTATTTT CATSRTSGPTDTQYF
TRBJ2-7 TRBD1 TRBV9 15 - TGTGCCAGCAGCGTAGGTAAGACAGGGGGCTACGAGCAGTACTTC CASSVGKTGGYEQYF
TRBJ2-5 TRBD2 TRBV19 15 - TGTGCCAGTAGTATCGGGGGGGCGTACCAAGAGACCCAGTACTTC CASSIGGAYQETQYF
TRBJ1-2 TRBD1 TRBV6-5 14 - TGTGCCAGCAGTAAGGACAGGGGCAACTATGGCTACACCTTC CASSKDRGNYGYTF
TRBJ1-3 - TRBV30 13 - TGTGCCTGGAGTTCCCTCGTTGGAAACACCATATATTTT CAWSSLVGNTIYF
TRBJ1-6 TRBD1 TRBV18 14 - TGTGCCAGCTCCCCGGACAGGGCGGGTTCACCCCTCCACTTT CASSPDRAGSPLHF
TRBJ2-5 - TRBV4-1 17 - TGCGCCAGCAGCCAAGATCGAGGCAGGGCAACACAAGAGACCCAGTACTTC CASSQDRGRATQETQYF
TRBJ2-7 TRBD2 TRBV18 18 - TGTGCCAGCTCACCGGGACAGGGAGGACTAGCGGGAATCTACGAGCAGTACTTC CASSPGQGGLAGIYEQYF
TRBJ2-1 TRBD2 TRBV5-1 17 - TGCGCCAGCAGCCGGACTAGCGGGACCGGCGCCTACAATGAGCAGTTCTTC CASSRTSGTGAYNEQFF
TRBJ2-1 TRBD2 TRBV29-1 14 - TGCAGCCTCAGACTAGCGGGAGGTTCCTATGAGCAGTTCTTC CSLRLAGGSYEQFF
TRBJ1-1 - TRBV6-2/TRBV6-3 12 few TGTGCCAGCAGTCACAGGGATACTGAAGCTTTCTTT CASSHRDTEAFF
TRBJ2-2 TRBD1 TRBV15 15 - TGTGCCACCAGCACCTACAGGGGTAGCACCGGGGAGCTGTTTTTT CATSTYRGSTGELFF
TRBJ2-1 TRBD2 TRBV9 15 - TGTGCCAGCAGCGGGGGGAGGGCCTATCACGATGAGCAGTTCTTC CASSGGRAYHDEQFF
TRBJ2-1 TRBD1 TRBV7-9 15 - TGTGCCAGCAGCTCCGGACAGGGGGCCTGGGATGAGCAGTTCTTC CASSSGQGAWDEQFF
TRBJ1-5 - TRBV6-1 15 - TGTGCCAGCAGTGATAACAGGGTAACAAATCAGCCCCAGCATTTT CASSDNRVTNQPQHF
TRBJ1-5 TRBD1 TRBV2 14 - TGTGCCAGCAGTGAGGGACAGAGCAATCAGCCCCAGCATTTT CASSEGQSNQPQHF
TRBJ2-1 TRBD1 TRBV3-1/TRBV3-2 17 - TGTGCCAGCAGCCAACCCGCCGGACAGGGGGCCTACAATGAGCAGTTCTTC CASSQPAGQGAYNEQFF
TRBJ2-2 TRBD1 TRBV5-6 17 - TGTGCCAGCAGCCGCCTCCGGGACAGTATCGACACCGGGGAGCTGTTTTTT CASSRLRDSIDTGELFF
TRBJ2-7 - TRBV28 12 once TGTGCCAGCGGGCAGACAGGTTACGAGCAGTACTTC CASGQTGYEQYF